This TCR beta chain comes out of a study of blood T cell repertoires in COVID-19. Some clones are missing from TCRdb's copy, which holds only in-frame ones; the method was immunoSEQ multiplex PCR. The profile covers 180,000 or so clones, with roughly 81% appearing a single time and about 12% taken by the ten largest. The CDR3 runs to 15 residues. CDR1 is LNHDA, CDR2 SQIVND, per germline (reference sequence). V lost 4 bases and J lost 0, with 12 bases in between. This chain uses TRBV19 with TRBJ1-2, with D possibly matching TRBD1 (6 bases). The sequenced sample was peripheral blood. This receptor was obtained from a woman at least 80 years old with COVID-19, enrolled during active disease. CDR3 protein: CASSRGDTTNYGYTF. CDR3 DNA: TGTGCCAGTAGTAGAGGGGACACTACTAACTATGGCTACACCTTC.